The clone carrying this T cell receptor (beta chain) was detected a few times. The antigen is undetermined. Trimming cost V 4 bases and J 3 bases, with 7 bases left between them. The CDR3 contains 12 residues. These data are taken from a study of early T cells in non-severe SARS-CoV-2 infection. At the level of the study: Sequencing of unsorted whole blood was done on bulk RNA, leaving chains unpaired.

Molecules of cDNA were individually given unique molecular identifiers that were attached to them. TCRdb reprocessed the 5' RACE reads with MiXCR, giving one entry per CDR3 protein. The sample shows some 88,000 distinct CDR3 sequences, 16% of them seen only once. Findings and limits, study-wide: There was a bias toward anti-spike CD8 responses in VDJdb matching, which missed private and CD4 specificities.

The chain carries TRBV12-3 or TRBV12-4 and TRBJ2-7, with D perhaps matching TRBD1 (6 bases). The source of this sequence is an adult who was a healthcare worker with PCR-confirmed SARS-CoV-2 infection or an uninfected control (not recorded which). This sample comprised whole blood, obtained at baseline. Here the CDR3 reads CASSSGVYEQYF. DNA for the CDR3: TGTGCCAGCAGTTCAGGGGTCTACGAGCAGTACTTC.